This T cell receptor beta chain was captured in a study of T cell responses to AZD1222 COVID-19 vaccine. Notes on this clone: The antigen is undetermined.

Clones were sequenced by immunoSEQ multiplex PCR, and TCRdb holds only the in-frame ones, with some missing. The profile covers tens of thousands of clones, with less than 85% appearing a single time and less than 50% taken by the ten largest. General study results and limits: Donors were chiefly white British, with a greater number of females, and clonal diversity was perhaps underestimated.

This CDR3 spans 15 amino acids. Germline CDR1 SEHNR, CDR2 FQNEAQ (reference sequence). V lost 6 bases and J lost 7, with 16 bases in between. The TCR was taken from an adult in good health. V gene TRBV7-9 combines with J gene TRBJ1-6, with D tentatively TRBD1 (5 bases). The sample in question was peripheral blood, obtained on day 0 of AZD1222 vaccination. CDR3 sequence reads: CASRGSGTWNSPLHF. DNA for the CDR3: TGTGCCAGCAGGGGTTCCGGGACGTGGAATTCACCCCTCCACTTT. Using reference TRBV7-9 and TRBJ1-6 for the parts outside the CDR3, the full variable domain is DTGVSQNPRHKITKRGQNVTFRCDPISEHNRLYWYRQTLGQGPEFLTYFQNEAQLEKSRLLSDRFSAERPKGSFSTLEIQRTEQGDSAMYLCASRGSGTWNSPLHFGNGTRLTVT.